The 22 T cell receptor beta chains below were found in one sample sequenced in a study of radiation and T cells in renal cell carcinoma. Profiling relied on immunoSEQ multiplex PCR, and the TCRdb table lists in-frame clones only, not all of them. The data contain 19,000 or so clones, 55% to 65% of them singletons. Treatment meaning: 15 Gy SBRT to primary tumor, nephrectomy 4 weeks later. The sample consisted of tumor tissue, taken from a patient whose treatment included radiotherapy and nephrectomy. These receptors all come from a woman in her seventies with renal cell carcinoma.

J is TRBJ1-2 and V is TRBV20-1; D gene unclear. V gave up 6 bases and J gave up 3 bases, with 5 bases separating them. The CDR3 covers 10 residues. CDR1 DFQATT and CDR2 SNEGSKA come from the germline V gene (reference sequence). The CDR3 protein is CSAWDYGYTF. The CDR3, as DNA: TGCAGTGCCTGGGACTATGGCTACACCTTC.

V and J are TRBV19 and TRBJ2-5; TRBD2 matches 14 bases. Germline assignment: CDR1 LNHDA and CDR2 SQIVND (reference sequence). CDR3 length equals 15 residues. The J segment lost 5 bases and the V segment lost 5 bases, leaving 4 bases of the junction unmatched. The CDR3 nucleotides read TGTGCCAGTAGTGCCGGGACTAGCGGGGGTGAGACCCAGTACTTC. Amino acid sequence: CASSAGTSGGETQYF.

The chain joins TRBV7-2 to TRBJ2-7; D is undetermined. The CDR3 extends over 13 amino acids. Germline assignment: CDR1 SGHTA and CDR2 FQGNSA. V lost 3 bases and J 3 bases, leaving 9 bases between the germline ends. This CDR3 is CASSFGPSYEQYF. The CDR3 nucleotides read TGTGCCAGCAGCTTCGGACCGAGCTACGAGCAGTACTTC.

V gene TRBV19 combines with J gene TRBJ1-3; D may be TRBD1 (6 bases). This CDR3 contains 15 residues. Germline CDR1 and CDR2: LNHDA and SQIVND (reference sequence). V gave up 6 bases and J gave up 0 bases, with 12 bases separating them. CDR3 nucleotides: TGTGCCAGTAGACTGGACAGATACTCTGGAAACACCATATATTTT. It yields the protein CASRLDRYSGNTIYF.

The CDR3 bases are TGTGCCAGCAGCTTAGCGGGGTCCAATCAGCCCCAGCATTTT. Protein product: CASSLAGSNQPQHF. The genes are TRBV7-6 and TRBJ1-5; the D is unclear. V was cut by 0 bases and J by 3 bases, with 6 bases left in between. Germline V gene sequence: CDR1 SGHVS, CDR2 FNYEAQ. This CDR3 comprises 14 residues.

This rearrangement joins TRBV2 to TRBJ2-2, with 8 bases identical to TRBD1. V shed 6 bases and J 5 bases; nucleotides not matched to a gene: 5. The CDR3 extends over 14 amino acids. Germline CDR1 reads SNHLY; CDR2 reads FYNNEI. CDR3 in DNA: TGTGCCAGCAGGGACAGGGTATTGACCGGGGAGCTGTTTTTT. Translation: CASRDRVLTGELFF.

This chain uses TRBV2 with TRBJ2-3; 9 bases map to TRBD1. J was trimmed by 3 bases and V by 11 bases; bases with no gene match: 6. This CDR3 spans 13 amino acids. The V gene's germline CDR1 is SNHLY and CDR2 FYNNEI. The CDR3 here is CAEGQGGTDTQYF. The DNA of the CDR3 is TGTGCCGAGGGACAGGGAGGGACAGATACGCAGTATTTT.

As regards this clone: The junction shows a germline mismatch at one end, possibly a read error. The chain links TRBV20-1 to TRBJ2-3, with a weak D call TRBD2 (5 bases). There are 11 residues in the CDR3. In germline, CDR1 is DFQATT, CDR2 SNEGSKA (reference sequence). In DNA form, the CDR3 reads TGCAGTACTAGAAGCACAGATACGCAGTATTTT. This sequence encodes CSTRSTDTQYF.

The chain couples TRBV5-4 to TRBJ1-2; D call uncertain. The CDR3 has 14 amino acids. CDR1 is SGHNT, CDR2 YYREEE, per germline (reference sequence). V shed 5 bases and J shed 6 bases, with 17 bases lying between them. CDR3 DNA sequence: TGTGCCAGCAGACCCGGGCCGGGCTCGGATGGCTACACCTTC. This gives the protein CASRPGPGSDGYTF.

V and J are TRBV30 and TRBJ1-1; 9 bases match TRBD1. V dropped 2 bases and J dropped 4; count of bases not matched to a gene: 5. The V gene's germline CDR1 is GTSNPN and CDR2 SVGIG (reference sequence). The CDR3 extends over 14 amino acids. The CDR3 loop is CAWSPLTGGTEAFF. The CDR3 region has the DNA TGTGCCTGGAGTCCCTTGACAGGGGGCACTGAAGCTTTCTTT.

This clone was observed a few times. The V call is TRBV18, the J call TRBJ2-5, with D perhaps given as TRBD1 or TRBD2 (5 bases each). This CDR3 is 12 amino acids long. Germline CDR1 is KGHSH and CDR2 is LQKENI. Deletions cut 2 bases from V and 4 bases from J, with 5 bases between. In DNA form, the CDR3 reads TGTGCCAGCTCACCAGGGGGAGAGACCCAGTACTTC. This codes for CASSPGGETQYF.

The CDR3 region is CASSRGGVSYEQYF. In nucleotides, the CDR3 is TGTGCCAGCAGCCGCGGAGGGGTCTCCTACGAGCAGTACTTC. The gene calls are TRBV14 and TRBJ2-7; D is perhaps TRBD2 (6 bases). V was cut by 4 bases and J by 0 bases, with 10 bases left in between. Germline V gene sequence: CDR1 SGHDN, CDR2 FVKESK. CDR3 length equals 14 residues.

J is TRBJ2-7 and V is TRBV14, with D maybe TRBD2 (5 bases). Germline CDR1 and CDR2: SGHDN and FVKESK. Trimming removed 5 bases at V and 5 bases at J, with 25 bases between. This CDR3 is 17 amino acids long. The CDR3 here is CASSGGPYGFLRNEQYF. CDR3 in DNA: TGTGCCAGCAGCGGAGGACCGTACGGGTTTCTCCGGAACGAGCAGTACTTC. The whole variable domain, remainder taken from reference TRBV14 and TRBJ2-7, is EAGVTQFPSHSVIEKGQTVTLRCDPISGHDNLYWYRRVMGKEIKFLLHFVKESKQDESGMPNNRFLAERTGGTYSTLKVQPAELEDSGVYFCASSGGPYGFLRNEQYFGPGTRLTVT.

This clone is judged medium-sized. The chain couples TRBV7-2 to TRBJ1-1, with TRBD1 matching 7 bases. Germline CDR1 reads SGHTA; CDR2 reads FQGNSA. V lost 1 base and J lost 6; bases outside the gene matches: 8. The CDR3 is 15 residues long. This CDR3 reads CASSLESAGGSEAFF. CDR3 bases: TGTGCCAGCAGCTTAGAATCAGCAGGGGGATCTGAAGCTTTCTTT.

This clone has just a few counts. V is TRBV5-1 and J is TRBJ1-6; D gene ambiguous. The CDR3 is made up of 15 amino acids. Per germline, CDR1 SGHRS and CDR2 YFSETQ. V was trimmed by 0 bases and J by 7 bases, leaving 11 bases between them. The CDR3 DNA reads as TGCGCCAGCAGCTTGGATGGCAGACCGAATTCACCCCTCCACTTT. Translation gives CASSLDGRPNSPLHF.

This clone appeared once. This chain links TRBV27 with TRBJ2-2; 10 bases are shared with TRBD2. Germline-derived CDR1 and CDR2 are MNHEY and SMNVEV (reference sequence). Trimming cost V 5 bases and J 6 bases; bases outside gene matches: 3. CDR3 size: 14 residues. CDR3 in DNA: TGTGCCAGCAGTCCCGGGACTAGCGCCGGGGAGCTGTTTTTT. Its translation is CASSPGTSAGELFF.

The gene calls are TRBV11-3 and TRBJ2-5; the match to TRBD2 covers 9 bases. The germline V gene has CDR1 SGHNT and CDR2 YENEEA. There are 14 residues in the CDR3. V shed 5 bases and J 2 bases; nucleotides not matched to a gene: 3. In DNA form, the CDR3 reads TGTGCCAGCAGCCTTAGCGGGGGACAAGAGACCCAGTACTTC. It specifies CASSLSGGQETQYF. Variable domain in full (rest from reference TRBV11-3 and TRBJ2-5): EAGVVQSPRYKIIEKKQPVAFWCNPISGHNTLYWYLQNLGQGPELLIRYENEEAVDDSQLPKDRFSAERLKGVDSTLKIQPAELGDSAVYLCASSLSGGQETQYFGPGTRLLVL.

The sample holds a few counts of this clone. The chain employs TRBV9 and TRBJ1-3; D is unclear. CDR3 length: 16 amino acids. V lost 3 bases to trimming and J lost 4 bases, with 17 bases between them. The germline gives CDR1 SGDLS, CDR2 YYNGEE. Written as DNA, the CDR3 is TGTGCCAGCAGCGGGAGATCGGCGACGGAGGGAAACACCATATATTTT. It yields the protein CASSGRSATEGNTIYF.

This chain connects TRBV6-6 to TRBJ2-7; TRBD1 aligns across 8 bases. CDR1 and CDR2 from the germline V gene are MNHNY and SVGAGI (reference sequence). V gave up 6 bases and J gave up 5 bases; unmatched junction bases: 9. This CDR3 comprises 14 residues. CDR3 residues: CASRPRTGFNEQYF. CDR3 nucleotides: TGTGCCAGCAGGCCCCGGACAGGGTTCAACGAGCAGTACTTC.

The V call is TRBV5-1, the J call TRBJ1-1, with 9 bases lining up with TRBD1. In germline, CDR1 is SGHRS, CDR2 YFSETQ. Trimming at V came to 4 bases and at J to 1 base, leaving 2 bases not matched to a gene. This CDR3 has 14 amino acids. The CDR3 DNA follows: TGCGCCAGCAGCCAACAGGGGGCGAACACTGAAGCTTTCTTT. This sequence encodes CASSQQGANTEAFF. Together with reference TRBV5-1 and TRBJ1-1, the CDR3 gives the full variable domain: KAGVTQTPRYLIKTRGQQVTLSCSPISGHRSVSWYQQTPGQGLQFLFEYFSETQRNKGNFPGRFSGRQFSNSRSEMNVSTLELGDSALYLCASSQQGANTEAFFGQGTRLTVV.

Worth noting for this clone: The germline gene is not matched at one end of the junction; a read error may be the cause. V and J are TRBV7-2 and TRBJ2-5; no clear D. The DNA end is more similar to TRBJ2-7, so the J call may be wrong. This CDR3 contains 15 residues. Germline CDR1 is SGHTA and CDR2 is FQGNSA. CDR3 residues: CASSQAPTGAYEQYF. The CDR3 nucleotides read TGCGCCAGCAGCCAAGCCCCGACGGGTGCCTACGAGCAGTACTTC.

This clone was observed a few times. The chain joins TRBV27 to TRBJ1-1; D might be TRBD1 (6 bases). Trimming took off 4 bases at V and 5 bases at J, with 11 bases between the two ends. The CDR3 loop spans 13 amino acids. Germline lookup yields CDR1 MNHEY and CDR2 SMNVEV (reference sequence). This CDR3 reads CASSWQGRTEAFF. CDR3 bases: TGTGCCAGCAGTTGGCAGGGGAGGACTGAAGCTTTCTTT.